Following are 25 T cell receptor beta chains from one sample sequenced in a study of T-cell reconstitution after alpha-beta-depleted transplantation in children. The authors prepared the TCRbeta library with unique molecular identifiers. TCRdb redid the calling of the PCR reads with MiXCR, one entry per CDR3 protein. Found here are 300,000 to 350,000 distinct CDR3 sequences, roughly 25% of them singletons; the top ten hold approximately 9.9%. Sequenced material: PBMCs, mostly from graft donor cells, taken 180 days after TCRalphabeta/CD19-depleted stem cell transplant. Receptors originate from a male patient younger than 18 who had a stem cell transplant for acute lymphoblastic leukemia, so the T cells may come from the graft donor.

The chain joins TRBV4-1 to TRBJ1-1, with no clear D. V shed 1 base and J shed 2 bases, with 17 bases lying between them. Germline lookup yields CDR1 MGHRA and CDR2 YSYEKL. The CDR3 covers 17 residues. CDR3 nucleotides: TGCGCCAGCAGCCAAGCTTGGGCCTCCCTAGTCAACACTGAAGCTTTCTTT. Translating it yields CASSQAWASLVNTEAFF.

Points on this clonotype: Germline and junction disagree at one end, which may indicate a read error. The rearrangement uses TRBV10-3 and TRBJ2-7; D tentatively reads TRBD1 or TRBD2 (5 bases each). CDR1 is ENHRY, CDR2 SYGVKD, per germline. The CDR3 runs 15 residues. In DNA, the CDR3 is TGTGCCATCAGTGACGGGATAGGGGTCCTCTACGAGCAGTCCTTC. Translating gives CAISDGIGVLYEQSF.

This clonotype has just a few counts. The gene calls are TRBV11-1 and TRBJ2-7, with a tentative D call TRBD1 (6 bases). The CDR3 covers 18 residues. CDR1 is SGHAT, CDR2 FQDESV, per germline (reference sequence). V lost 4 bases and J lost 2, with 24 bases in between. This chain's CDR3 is CASSSLNLTGPSPYEQYF. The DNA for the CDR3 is TGTGCCAGCAGCTCGCTAAACCTGACAGGACCCTCTCCCTACGAGCAGTACTTC.

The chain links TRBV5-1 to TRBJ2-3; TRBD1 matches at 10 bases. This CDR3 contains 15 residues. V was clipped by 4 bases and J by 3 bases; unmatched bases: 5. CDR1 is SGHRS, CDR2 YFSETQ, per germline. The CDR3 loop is CASSVSGQGTDTQYF. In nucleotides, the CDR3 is TGCGCCAGCAGCGTATCGGGACAGGGGACAGATACGCAGTATTTT.

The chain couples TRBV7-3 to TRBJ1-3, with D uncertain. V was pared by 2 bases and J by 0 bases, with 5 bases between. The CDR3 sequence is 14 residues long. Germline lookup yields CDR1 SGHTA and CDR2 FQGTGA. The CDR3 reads CASSLADSGNTIYF. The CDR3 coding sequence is TGTGCCAGCAGCTTAGCGGACTCTGGAAACACCATATATTTT.

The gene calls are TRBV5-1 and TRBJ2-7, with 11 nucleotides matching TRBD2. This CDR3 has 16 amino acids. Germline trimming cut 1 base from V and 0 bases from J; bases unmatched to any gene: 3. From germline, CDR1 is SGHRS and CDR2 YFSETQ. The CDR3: CASSLLAGGLSYEQYF. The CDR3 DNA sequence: TGCGCCAGCAGCTTGCTAGCGGGAGGTCTCTCCTACGAGCAGTACTTC.

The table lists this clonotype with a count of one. The CDR3 here is CAVGTGPYQETQYF. In DNA form, the CDR3 reads TGTGCCGTCGGGACAGGCCCGTACCAAGAGACCCAGTACTTC. The rearrangement uses TRBV12-3 or TRBV12-4 and TRBJ2-5, with TRBD1 identical over 8 bases. CDR3 size: 14 residues. Trimming at V came to 11 bases and at J to 0 bases, leaving 8 bases not matched to a gene.

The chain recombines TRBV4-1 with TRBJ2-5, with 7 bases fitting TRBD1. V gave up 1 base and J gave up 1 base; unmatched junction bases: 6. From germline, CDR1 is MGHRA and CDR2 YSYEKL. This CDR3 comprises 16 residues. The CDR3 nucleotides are TGCGCCAGCAGCCAAGCCCAGGCAGGGGGCCAAGAGACCCAGTACTTC. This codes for CASSQAQAGGQETQYF.

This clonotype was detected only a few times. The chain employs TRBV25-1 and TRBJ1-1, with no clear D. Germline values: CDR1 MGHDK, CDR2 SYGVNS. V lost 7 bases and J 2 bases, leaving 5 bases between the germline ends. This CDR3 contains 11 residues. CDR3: CASITNTEAFF. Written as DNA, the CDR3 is TGTGCCAGCATAACAAACACTGAAGCTTTCTTT.

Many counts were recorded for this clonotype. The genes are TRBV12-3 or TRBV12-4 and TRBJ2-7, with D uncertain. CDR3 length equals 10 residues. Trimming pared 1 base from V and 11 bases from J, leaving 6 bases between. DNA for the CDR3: TGTGCCAGCAGTTTAGGGAAAAAGTACTTC. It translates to CASSLGKKYF.

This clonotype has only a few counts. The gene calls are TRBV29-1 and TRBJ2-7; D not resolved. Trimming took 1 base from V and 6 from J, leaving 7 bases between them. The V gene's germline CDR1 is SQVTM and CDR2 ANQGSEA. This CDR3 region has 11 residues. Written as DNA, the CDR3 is TGCAGCGTTGAAGGATGGGGCGAGCAGTACTTC. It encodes CSVEGWGEQYF.

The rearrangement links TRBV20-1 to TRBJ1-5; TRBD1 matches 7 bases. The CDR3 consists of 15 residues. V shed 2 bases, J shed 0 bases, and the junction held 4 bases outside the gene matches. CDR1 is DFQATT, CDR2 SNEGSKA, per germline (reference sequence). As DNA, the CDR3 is TGCAGTGCTAGATGGACAGGCTATAGCAATCAGCCCCAGCATTTT. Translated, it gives CSARWTGYSNQPQHF.

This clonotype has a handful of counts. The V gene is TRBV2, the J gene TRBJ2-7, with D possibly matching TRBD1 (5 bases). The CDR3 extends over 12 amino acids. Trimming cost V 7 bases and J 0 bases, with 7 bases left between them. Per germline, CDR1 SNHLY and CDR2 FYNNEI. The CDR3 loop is CASKDTSYEQYF. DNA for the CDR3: TGTGCCAGCAAGGACACCTCCTACGAGCAGTACTTC.

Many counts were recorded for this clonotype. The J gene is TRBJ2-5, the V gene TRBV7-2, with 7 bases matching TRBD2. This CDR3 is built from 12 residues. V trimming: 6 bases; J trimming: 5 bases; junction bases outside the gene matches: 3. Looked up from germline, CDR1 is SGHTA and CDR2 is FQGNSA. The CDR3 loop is CASRTGGETQYF. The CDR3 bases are TGTGCCAGCAGAACCGGGGGGGAGACCCAGTACTTC.

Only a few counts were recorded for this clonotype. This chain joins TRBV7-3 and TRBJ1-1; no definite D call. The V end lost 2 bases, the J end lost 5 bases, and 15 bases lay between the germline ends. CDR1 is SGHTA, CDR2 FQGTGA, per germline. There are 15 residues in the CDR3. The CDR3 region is CASSLGIGLRTEAFF. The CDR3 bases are TGTGCCAGCAGCTTAGGGATAGGGCTGAGAACTGAAGCTTTCTTT.

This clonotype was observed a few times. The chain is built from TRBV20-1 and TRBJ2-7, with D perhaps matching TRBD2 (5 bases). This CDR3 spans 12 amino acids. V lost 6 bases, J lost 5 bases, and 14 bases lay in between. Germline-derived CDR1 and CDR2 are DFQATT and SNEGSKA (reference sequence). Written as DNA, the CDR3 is TGCAGTGCCCGTGACCGGGAACACGAGCAGTACTTC. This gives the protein CSARDREHEQYF.

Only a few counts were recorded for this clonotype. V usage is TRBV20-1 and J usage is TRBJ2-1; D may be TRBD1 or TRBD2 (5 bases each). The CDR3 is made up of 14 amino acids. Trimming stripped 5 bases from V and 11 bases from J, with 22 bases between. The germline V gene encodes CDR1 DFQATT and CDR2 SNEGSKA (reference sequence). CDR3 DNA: TGCAGTGCTCTTTCCTACCTCACGGGGCCGAAGCAGTTCTTC. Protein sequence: CSALSYLTGPKQFF.

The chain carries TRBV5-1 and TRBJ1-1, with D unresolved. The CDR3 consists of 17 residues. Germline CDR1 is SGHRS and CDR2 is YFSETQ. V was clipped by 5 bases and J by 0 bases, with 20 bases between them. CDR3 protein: CASSELFFLLMNTEAFF. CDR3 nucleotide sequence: TGCGCCAGCAGTGAGTTATTTTTTTTACTCATGAACACTGAAGCTTTCTTT.

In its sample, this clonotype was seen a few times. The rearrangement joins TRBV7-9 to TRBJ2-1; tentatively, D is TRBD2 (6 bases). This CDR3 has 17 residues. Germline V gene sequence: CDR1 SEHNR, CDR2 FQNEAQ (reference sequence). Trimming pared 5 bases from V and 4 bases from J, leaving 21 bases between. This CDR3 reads CASSPRDWLASYNEQFF. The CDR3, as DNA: TGTGCCAGCAGCCCTAGGGATTGGCTAGCGAGTTACAATGAGCAGTTCTTC.

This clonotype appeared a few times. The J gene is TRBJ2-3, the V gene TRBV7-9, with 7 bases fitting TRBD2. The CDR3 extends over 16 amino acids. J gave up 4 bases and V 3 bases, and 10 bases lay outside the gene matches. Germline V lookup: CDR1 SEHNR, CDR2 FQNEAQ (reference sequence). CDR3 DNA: TGTGCCAGCAGCTTGGGGCGGGAGCGACGGTCAGATACGCAGTATTTT. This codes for CASSLGRERRSDTQYF.

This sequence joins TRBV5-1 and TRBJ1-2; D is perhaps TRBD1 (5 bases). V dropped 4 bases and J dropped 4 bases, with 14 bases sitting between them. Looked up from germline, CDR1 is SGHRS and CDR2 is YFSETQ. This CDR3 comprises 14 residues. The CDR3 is CASSSQRGSYGYTF. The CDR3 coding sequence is TGCGCCAGCAGCAGCCAGCGGGGGTCCTATGGCTACACCTTC.

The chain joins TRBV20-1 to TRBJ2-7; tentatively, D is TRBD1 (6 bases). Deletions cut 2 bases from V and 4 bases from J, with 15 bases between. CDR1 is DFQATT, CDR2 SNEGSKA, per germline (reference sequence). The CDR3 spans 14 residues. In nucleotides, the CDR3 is TGCAGTGCTAGAAAAGGGGGAAGGGGTTACGAGCAGTACTTC. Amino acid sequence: CSARKGGRGYEQYF.

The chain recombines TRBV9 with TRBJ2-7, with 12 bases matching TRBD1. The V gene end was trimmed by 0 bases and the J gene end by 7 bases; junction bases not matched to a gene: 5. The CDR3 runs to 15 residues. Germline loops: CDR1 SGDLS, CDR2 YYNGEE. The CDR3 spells CASSVVPGQGAEQYF. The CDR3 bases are TGTGCCAGCAGCGTAGTTCCGGGACAGGGGGCTGAGCAGTACTTC.

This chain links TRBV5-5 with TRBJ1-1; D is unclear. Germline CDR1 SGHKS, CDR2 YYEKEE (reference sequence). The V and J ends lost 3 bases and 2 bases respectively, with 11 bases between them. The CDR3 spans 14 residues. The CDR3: CASSYVEGNTEAFF. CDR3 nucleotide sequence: TGTGCCAGCAGCTATGTTGAGGGTAACACTGAAGCTTTCTTT.

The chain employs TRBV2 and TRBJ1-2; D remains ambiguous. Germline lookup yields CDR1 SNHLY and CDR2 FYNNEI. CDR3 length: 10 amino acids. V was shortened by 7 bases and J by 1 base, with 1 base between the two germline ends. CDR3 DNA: TGTGCCAGCAATAACTATGGCTACACCTTC. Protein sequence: CASNNYGYTF.